This TCR beta chain appears in the sequencing data of a study of blood T cell repertoires in COVID-19. About the study: From the United States, Italy and Spain came samples of acute and convalescent COVID-19. T cells, B-cell-depleted T cells, or PBMCs supplied cDNA or gDNA.

In the original analysis: Estimated nucleated cell counts came from reference gene primer amplification. Method: immunoSEQ multiplex PCR; TCRdb's copy keeps in-frame clones and lacks some. D and trimming were read from the DNA, whereas the V and J calls and clone size are those reported in that table. This sample has around 130,000 clones, with about four fifths found just once. After removal of 3 bases from V and 4 bases from J, the junction contained 6 bases not matched to a gene. Germline V gene sequence: CDR1 SGHRS, CDR2 YFSETQ. The CDR3 runs to 16 residues. The TCR comes from a human donor in a cohort sampled during active COVID-19. Material for sequencing was peripheral blood. This rearrangement joins TRBV5-1 to TRBJ2-6, with 8 nucleotides matching TRBD1. The CDR3 DNA follows: TGCGCCAGCAGCTGGGCAGGGGGCGCCGGGGCCAACGTCCTGACTTTC. Protein sequence: CASSWAGGAGANVLTF.